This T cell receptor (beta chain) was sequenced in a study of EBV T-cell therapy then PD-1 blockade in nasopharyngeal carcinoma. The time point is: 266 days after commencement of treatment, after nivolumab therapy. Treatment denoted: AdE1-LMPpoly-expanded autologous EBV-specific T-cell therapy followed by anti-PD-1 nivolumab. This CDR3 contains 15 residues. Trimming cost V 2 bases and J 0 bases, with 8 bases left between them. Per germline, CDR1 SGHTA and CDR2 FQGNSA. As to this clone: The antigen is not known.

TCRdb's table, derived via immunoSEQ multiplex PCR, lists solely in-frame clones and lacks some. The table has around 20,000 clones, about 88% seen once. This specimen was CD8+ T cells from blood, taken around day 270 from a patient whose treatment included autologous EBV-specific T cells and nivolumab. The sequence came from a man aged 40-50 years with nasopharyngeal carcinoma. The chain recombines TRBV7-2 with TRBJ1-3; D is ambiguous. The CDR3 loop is CASSLIRTSGNTIYF. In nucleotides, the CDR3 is TGTGCCAGCAGCTTAATCAGGACCTCTGGAAACACCATATATTTT. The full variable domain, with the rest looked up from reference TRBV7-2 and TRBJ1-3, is GAGVSQSPSNKVTEKGKDVELRCDPISGHTALYWYRQSLGQGLEFLIYFQGNSAPDKSGLPSDRFSAERTGGSVSTLTIQRTQQEDSAVYLCASSLIRTSGNTIYFGEGSWLTVV.